This T cell receptor beta chain derives from a study of CD8 T cells in ankylosing spondylitis. The study, taken as a whole, reports: As reported, disease-linked clones showed significant enrichment in matched ankylosing spondylitis synovial fluid. Some motif variants had been reported before (in reactive arthritis synovial fluid and blood). Characteristic of ankylosing spondylitis blood, it appeared, was a TCR beta motif comprising roughly eight highly homologous variants.

Germline V CDR1 and CDR2: LGHDT, YNNKEL (reference sequence). The CDR3 extends over 16 amino acids. The V and J ends lost 1 base and 7 bases, in that order; junction bases with no gene match: 4. TCRdb re-analysed the 5' RACE reads in MiXCR, keeping a single row per CDR3 protein. Among about 69,000 distinct CDR3 sequences listed, approximately 5% were seen once. At least ten counts were recorded for this clonotype. Its antigen is not identified. This receptor was taken from a male donor with ankylosing spondylitis or in good health (not recorded which). The V gene is TRBV3-1, the J gene TRBJ2-2, with TRBD1 matching 12 bases. Sequencing input: blood, either unsorted or a sorted T cell fraction (not recorded which). This chain's CDR3 is CASSQAGTGGYGELFF. The CDR3 nucleotides read TGTGCCAGCAGCCAAGCTGGGACAGGGGGCTACGGGGAGCTGTTTTTT.